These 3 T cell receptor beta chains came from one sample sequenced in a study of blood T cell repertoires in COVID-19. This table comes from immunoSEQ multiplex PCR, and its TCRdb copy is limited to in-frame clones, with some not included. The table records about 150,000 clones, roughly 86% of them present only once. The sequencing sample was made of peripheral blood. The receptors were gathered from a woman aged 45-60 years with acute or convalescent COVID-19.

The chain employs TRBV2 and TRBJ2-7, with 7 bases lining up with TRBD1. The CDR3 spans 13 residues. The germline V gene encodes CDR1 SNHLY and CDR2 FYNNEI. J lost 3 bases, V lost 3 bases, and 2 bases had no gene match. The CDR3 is CASSDRGNYEQYF. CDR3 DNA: TGTGCCAGCAGTGACAGGGGGAACTACGAGCAGTACTTC.

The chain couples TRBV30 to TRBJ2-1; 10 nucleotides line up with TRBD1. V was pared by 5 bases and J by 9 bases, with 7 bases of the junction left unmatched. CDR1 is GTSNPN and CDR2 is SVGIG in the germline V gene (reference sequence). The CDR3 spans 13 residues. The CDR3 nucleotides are TGTGCCTGGGGACAGGGGGGGGACAGTGAGCAGTTCTTC. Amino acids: CAWGQGGDSEQFF.

The CDR3 bases are TGTGCCAGCAGCGCCTCCGAAGAGGAAAAACTGTTTTTT. Protein sequence: CASSASEEEKLFF. The chain joins TRBV5-4 to TRBJ1-4; no firm D call. The V end was cut by 4 bases, the J end by 8 bases, with 12 bases between. The germline V gene encodes CDR1 SGHNT and CDR2 YYREEE (reference sequence). CDR3 size: 13 residues. The entire variable domain, with the rest obtained from reference TRBV5-4 and TRBJ1-4, is as follows: ETGVTQSPTHLIKTRGQQVTLRCSSQSGHNTVSWYQQALGQGPQFIFQYYREEENGRGNFPPRFSGLQFPNYSSELNVNALELDDSALYLCASSASEEEKLFFGSGTQLSVL.